This T cell receptor (beta chain) derives from a study of T cell repertoires in ileal Crohn's disease. Study-level findings and limits: Compared with non-smokers, active smokers at surgery showed more clonal expansions. Mucosal expansions were suggested to be mainly CD8 T cells.

About this clone: Its specificity is unknown.

This table comes from immunoSEQ multiplex PCR, and its TCRdb copy is limited to in-frame clones, with some not included. The sample consists of about 14,000 clones, 84% of them appearing once. CDR3 size: 16 residues. The source is an adult with Crohn's disease. Sequencing was performed on ileal tissue. The chain carries TRBV12-1 and TRBJ2-5; TRBD1 was called by the table and not checked on the DNA. TRBV12-1 is given as a pseudogene. The CDR3 here is CASSVNRVGVRETQYF. The CDR3, as DNA: TGTGCCAGCAGCGTGAACAGGGTTGGGGTCAGAGAGACCCAGTACTTC.